A selection of T cell receptor beta chains follows, all from one sample in a study of T cell changes during pregnancy in multiple sclerosis. Profiling relied on immunoSEQ multiplex PCR, and the TCRdb table lists in-frame clones only, not all of them. The sample includes roughly 24,000 clones, 70% to 90% of them seen just once. The specimen comprised CD8+ T cells from peripheral blood mononuclear cells, sampled before pregnancy. These receptors all come from a female donor with multiple sclerosis, enrolled in a pregnancy study. Both conserved end residues are trimmed from each CDR3.

j_gene: TRBJ2-1
v_gene: TRBV13
CDR3aa: ATLYRGRNEQF

j_gene: TRBJ2-3
v_gene: TRBV6-1
CDR3aa: ASSEGAFSTDTQY

j_gene: TRBJ2-3
v_gene: TRBV9
CDR3aa: ASSLAGVGDTQY

j_gene: TRBJ2-7
v_gene: TRBV9
CDR3aa: ASSVDGSGLSYEQY

j_gene: TRBJ2-3
v_gene: TRBV5-4
CDR3aa: ASSAHRDSASTDTQY

j_gene: TRBJ2-2
v_gene: TRBV27
CDR3aa: ASSLRQTGELF

j_gene: TRBJ1-2
v_gene: TRBV19
CDR3aa: ASSSNGQGGGYGYT

j_gene: TRBJ2-3
v_gene: TRBV6-1
CDR3aa: ASSAGQGMTDTQY

j_gene: TRBJ2-1
v_gene: TRBV28
CDR3aa: ASSPMPSAWPEQF

j_gene: TRBJ1-5
v_gene: TRBV6-4
CDR3aa: ASSDRDNQPQH

j_gene: TRBJ2-1
v_gene: TRBV4-3
CDR3aa: ASSQATSSYNEQF

j_gene: TRBJ1-4
v_gene: TRBV6-4
CDR3aa: ASSLFATNEKLF

j_gene: TRBJ2-7
v_gene: TRBV27
CDR3aa: ASSLRRVERPTYEQY

j_gene: TRBJ2-7
v_gene: TRBV13
CDR3aa: ASSLGLGFFEQY

j_gene: TRBJ2-1
v_gene: TRBV11-2
CDR3aa: ASSLAGNEQF

j_gene: TRBJ2-7
v_gene: TRBV7-9
CDR3aa: ASSLPSGSVEQY

j_gene: TRBJ2-7
v_gene: TRBV11-2
CDR3aa: ASSLRQGIPYEQY

j_gene: TRBJ1-5
v_gene: TRBV18
CDR3aa: ASSSRIGTGENQPQH

j_gene: TRBJ2-1
v_gene: TRBV5-1
CDR3aa: ASSFLAGGYSGEQF

j_gene: TRBJ1-2
v_gene: TRBV5-1
CDR3aa: ASSLSPGTGINYGYT